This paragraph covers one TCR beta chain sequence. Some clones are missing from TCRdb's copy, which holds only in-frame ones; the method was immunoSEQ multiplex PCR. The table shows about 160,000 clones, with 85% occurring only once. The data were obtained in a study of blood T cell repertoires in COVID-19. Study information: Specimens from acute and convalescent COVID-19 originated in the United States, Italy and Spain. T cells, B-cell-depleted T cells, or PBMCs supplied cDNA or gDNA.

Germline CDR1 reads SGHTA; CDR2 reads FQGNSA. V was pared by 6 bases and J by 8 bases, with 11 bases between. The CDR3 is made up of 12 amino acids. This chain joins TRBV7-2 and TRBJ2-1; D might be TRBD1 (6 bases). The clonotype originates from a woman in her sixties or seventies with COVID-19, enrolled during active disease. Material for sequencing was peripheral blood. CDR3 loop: CASSPDRYEQFF. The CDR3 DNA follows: TGTGCCAGCAGTCCTGACAGGTATGAGCAGTTCTTC.